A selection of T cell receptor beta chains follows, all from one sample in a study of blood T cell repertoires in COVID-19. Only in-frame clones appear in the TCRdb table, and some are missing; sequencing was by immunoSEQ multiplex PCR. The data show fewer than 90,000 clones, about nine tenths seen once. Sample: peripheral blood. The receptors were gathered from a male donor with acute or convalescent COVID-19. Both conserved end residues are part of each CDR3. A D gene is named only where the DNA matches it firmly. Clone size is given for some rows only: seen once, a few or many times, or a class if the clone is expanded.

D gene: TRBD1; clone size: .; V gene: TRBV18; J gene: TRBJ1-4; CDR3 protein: CASSLGTATNEKLFF; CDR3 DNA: TGTGCCAGCTCTCTCGGGACAGCGACTAATGAAAAACTGTTTTTT
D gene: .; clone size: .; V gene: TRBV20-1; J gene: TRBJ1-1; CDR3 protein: CSASRHSGSSAEAFF; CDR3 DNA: TGCAGTGCTAGTAGGCACTCCGGGTCGTCGGCTGAAGCTTTCTTT
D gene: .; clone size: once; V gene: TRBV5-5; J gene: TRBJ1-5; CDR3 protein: CASSLGGSNQPQHF; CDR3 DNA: TGTGCCAGCAGCTTGGGGGGCAGCAATCAGCCCCAGCATTTT
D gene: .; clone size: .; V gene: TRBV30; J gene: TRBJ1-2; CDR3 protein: CAWSMSDYGYTF; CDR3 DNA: TGTGCCTGGAGTATGTCGGACTATGGCTACACCTTC
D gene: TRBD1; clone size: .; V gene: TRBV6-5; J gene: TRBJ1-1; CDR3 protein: CASRATGWDTEAFF; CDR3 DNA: TGTGCCAGCAGGGCGACAGGGTGGGACACTGAAGCTTTCTTT
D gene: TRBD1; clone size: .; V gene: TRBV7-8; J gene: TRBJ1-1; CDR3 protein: CASSLKQGVAEAFF; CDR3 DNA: TGTGCCAGCAGCTTAAAGCAGGGGGTCGCTGAAGCTTTCTTT
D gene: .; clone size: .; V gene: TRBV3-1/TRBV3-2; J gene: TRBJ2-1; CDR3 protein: CASSQEGQNNEQFF; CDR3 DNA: TGTGCCAGCAGCCAAGAGGGCCAGAACAATGAGCAGTTCTTC
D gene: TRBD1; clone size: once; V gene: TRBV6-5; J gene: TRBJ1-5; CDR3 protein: CASTGGQGFNQPQHF; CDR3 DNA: TGTGCCAGCACAGGGGGGCAGGGGTTTAATCAGCCCCAGCATTTT
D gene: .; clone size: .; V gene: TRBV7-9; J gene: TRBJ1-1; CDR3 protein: CASSLGMGGLNTEAFF; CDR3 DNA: TGTGCCAGCAGCTTAGGTATGGGGGGGTTGAACACTGAAGCTTTCTTT
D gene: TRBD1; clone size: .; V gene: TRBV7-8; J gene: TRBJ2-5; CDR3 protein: CASGQVVGETQYF; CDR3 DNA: TGTGCCAGCGGACAGGTTGTGGGGGAGACCCAGTACTTC
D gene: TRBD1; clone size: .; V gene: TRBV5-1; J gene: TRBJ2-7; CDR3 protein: CASSLYRDREESQYF; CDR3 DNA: TGCGCCAGCAGCTTGTATCGGGACAGGGAAGAGAGCCAGTACTTC
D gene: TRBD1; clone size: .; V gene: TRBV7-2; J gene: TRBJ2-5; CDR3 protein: CASSPGGPQETQYF; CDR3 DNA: TGTGCCAGCAGCCCAGGGGGACCCCAAGAGACCCAGTACTTC
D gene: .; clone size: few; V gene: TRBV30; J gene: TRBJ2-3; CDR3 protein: CAWSAGWERTDTQYF; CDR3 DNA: TGTGCCTGGAGTGCGGGGTGGGAGCGCACAGATACGCAGTATTTT
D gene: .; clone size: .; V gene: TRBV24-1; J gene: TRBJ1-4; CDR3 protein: CATSGADEKLFF; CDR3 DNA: TGTGCCACCAGTGGAGCGGATGAAAAACTGTTTTTT
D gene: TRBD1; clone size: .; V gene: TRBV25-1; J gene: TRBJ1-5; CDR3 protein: CASSGAGGWNQPQHF; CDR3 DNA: TGTGCCAGCAGCGGCGCAGGGGGTTGGAATCAGCCCCAGCATTTT
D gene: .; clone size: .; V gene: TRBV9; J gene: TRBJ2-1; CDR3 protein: CASSAWTSYNEQFF; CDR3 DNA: TGTGCCAGCAGCGCGTGGACTTCCTACAATGAGCAGTTCTTC
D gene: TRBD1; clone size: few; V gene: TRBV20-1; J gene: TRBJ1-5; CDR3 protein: CSASLGAGGLLRNQPQHF; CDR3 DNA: TGCAGTGCTAGTTTGGGGGCAGGGGGATTGCTACGGAATCAGCCCCAGCATTTT
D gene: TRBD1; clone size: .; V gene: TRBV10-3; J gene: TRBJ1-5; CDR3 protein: CAISPGTENQPQHF; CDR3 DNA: TGTGCCATCAGCCCCGGGACAGAAAATCAGCCCCAGCATTTT
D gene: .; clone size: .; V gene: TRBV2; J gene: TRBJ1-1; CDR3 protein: CASRGGLDTEAFF; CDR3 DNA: TGTGCCAGCAGGGGGGGATTAGACACTGAAGCTTTCTTT
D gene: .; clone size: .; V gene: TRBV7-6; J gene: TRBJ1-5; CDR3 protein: CASSLGEGGDQPQHF; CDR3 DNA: TGTGCCAGCAGCTTAGGGGAGGGCGGGGATCAGCCCCAGCATTTT